These 25 T cell receptor beta chains share one sample of origin, sequenced in a study of shared clonotypes between healthy human individuals (dated by TCRdb to the early 2020s). Library construction relied on the immunoSEQ multiplex PCR assay. As stored in TCRdb, this immuneACCESS dataset retains in-frame rearrangements with V and J assigned. A fraction of the clones does not appear; measured against another copy, unresolved V genes explain less than half of the discrepancy, and the remainder lacks a known reason. Present in this sample are about 2.2 million clones, just over 90% of which were seen just once. The ten most abundant clones make up over 1.5% of the sample. CD8 naive samples were CD45RO-negative cells positively selected for CCR7, giving a CD45RA+CCR7+ population that excluded TemRA cells. The sample comprised naive CD8+ T cells from PBMCs. The cell subset or site label corresponds to: CD45RA+CCR7+. The receptors were sampled from a man aged 18-30 years in good health. Some clones in this sample may be carry-over from other donors' samples.

This clone was counted a few times. This chain connects TRBV9 to TRBJ1-1; the D is unclear. Germline V gene sequence: CDR1 SGDLS, CDR2 YYNGEE. V was shortened by 6 bases and J by 1 base, with 10 bases between the two germline ends. The CDR3 spans 13 residues. CDR3 DNA: TGTGCCAGCAAGGCAGTACAGAACACTGAAGCTTTCTTT. The encoded protein is CASKAVQNTEAFF.

Only one count was recorded for this clone. The V call is TRBV7-9, the J call TRBJ1-4; D not resolved. CDR1 and CDR2 from the germline V gene are SEHNR and FQNEAQ (reference sequence). The CDR3 is 15 amino acids. V shed 5 bases and J shed 6 bases, with 16 bases lying between them. In DNA form, the CDR3 reads TGTGCCAGCAGCCCCGCCCTTGTGGTGGATGAAAAACTGTTTTTT. Translation: CASSPALVVDEKLFF.

This rearrangement joins TRBV5-8 to TRBJ2-5, with D unclear. The V end lost 0 bases, the J end lost 7 bases, and 10 bases lay between the germline ends. The CDR3 is 13 amino acids. CDR1 is SGHTS, CDR2 YDEGEE, per germline. CDR3 sequence: CASSLDYFRTQYF. The CDR3, as DNA: TGTGCCAGCAGCTTGGACTATTTCAGGACCCAGTACTTC. The entire variable domain, with the rest obtained from reference TRBV5-8 and TRBJ2-5, is as follows: EAGVTQSPTHLIKTRGQQATLRCSPISGHTSVYWYQQALGLGLQFLLWYDEGEERNRGNFPPRFSGRQFPNYSSELNVNALELEDSALYLCASSLDYFRTQYFGPGTRLLVL.

The chain couples TRBV19 to TRBJ2-1; 7 bases map to TRBD2. Losses at the gene ends were 2 bases for V and 8 bases for J; bases not matched to a gene: 9. This CDR3 is built from 15 residues. Germline CDR1 LNHDA, CDR2 SQIVND (reference sequence). CDR3 bases: TGTGCCAGTAGTATAAGGGGCGGGAGACTCGATGAGCAGTTCTTC. It is translated as CASSIRGGRLDEQFF.

The genes are TRBV7-9 and TRBJ1-5, with D hard to call. Trimming left V 6 bases short and J 3 bases short, with 12 bases between. There are 14 residues in the CDR3. Germline V lookup: CDR1 SEHNR, CDR2 FQNEAQ (reference sequence). The CDR3 spells CASRPPGNNQPQHF. CDR3 in DNA: TGTGCCAGCAGGCCGCCGGGGAACAATCAGCCCCAGCATTTT.

V and J are TRBV7-9 and TRBJ2-3; 10 nucleotides align to TRBD2. Losses at the gene ends were 4 bases for V and 4 bases for J; bases not matched to a gene: 8. The CDR3 runs 16 residues. Germline CDR1 is SEHNR and CDR2 is FQNEAQ (reference sequence). The CDR3 protein is CASSSLLAGVPDTQYF. DNA of the CDR3: TGTGCCAGCAGCTCCCTGCTAGCGGGAGTCCCAGATACGCAGTATTTT. Variable domain in full (rest from reference TRBV7-9 and TRBJ2-3): DTGVSQNPRHKITKRGQNVTFRCDPISEHNRLYWYRQTLGQGPEFLTYFQNEAQLEKSRLLSDRFSAERPKGSFSTLEIQRTEQGDSAMYLCASSSLLAGVPDTQYFGPGTRLTVL.

This rearrangement joins TRBV7-2 to TRBJ2-1; D possibly corresponds to TRBD2 (6 bases). Germline V gene data show CDR1 as SGHTA and CDR2 as FQGNSA. This CDR3 has 16 residues. V lost 0 bases, J lost 8 bases, and 17 bases lay in between. The CDR3 DNA follows: TGTGCCAGCAGCTTAGCTTTCGGGACGGGGGAGTATGAGCAGTTCTTC. Translating it yields CASSLAFGTGEYEQFF.

The rearrangement links TRBV28 to TRBJ1-1; 10 positions agree with TRBD1. The V segment lost 5 bases and the J segment 5 bases; nucleotides outside the gene matches: 8. Germline CDR1 and CDR2: MDHEN and SYDVKM. CDR3 length: 15 amino acids. Here the CDR3 reads CASSELPGQGTEAFF. Here the CDR3 DNA reads TGTGCCAGCAGTGAACTTCCGGGACAGGGGACTGAAGCTTTCTTT. Full variable domain (missing parts from reference TRBV28 and TRBJ1-1): DVKVTQSSRYLVKRTGEKVFLECVQDMDHENMFWYRQDPGLGLRLIYFSYDVKMKEKGDIPEGYSVSREKKERFSLILESASTNQTSMYLCASSELPGQGTEAFFGQGTRLTVV.

This clone has only one observation. The chain recombines TRBV6-9 with TRBJ1-5; D unclear. V lost 7 bases to trimming and J lost 4 bases, with 11 bases between them. The CDR3 totals 13 residues. Germline V gene data show CDR1 as MNHGY and CDR2 as SVAAGI. The CDR3 region has the DNA TGTGCCAGCATCCAAACCGGGAATCAGCCCCAGCATTTT. This gives the protein CASIQTGNQPQHF.

The chain joins TRBV7-2 to TRBJ2-7; D is ambiguous. Per the germline V gene, CDR1 is SGHTA and CDR2 is FQGNSA. The CDR3 is 13 amino acids. With 4 bases removed from V and 5 bases from J, the gap between germline ends came to 12 bases. CDR3: CASSSRSLNEQYF. The CDR3, as DNA: TGTGCCAGCAGCTCTCGGTCACTCAACGAGCAGTACTTC.

V usage is TRBV7-9 and J usage is TRBJ2-3; D is unresolved. Trimming pared 5 bases from V and 2 bases from J, leaving 8 bases between. CDR1 SEHNR and CDR2 FQNEAQ come from the germline V gene (reference sequence). The CDR3 runs 13 residues. The CDR3 DNA reads as TGTGCCAGCAGCCCTCTGGCCACAGATACGCAGTATTTT. Its translation: CASSPLATDTQYF. The whole variable domain, filled in from reference TRBV7-9 and TRBJ2-3, reads DTGVSQNPRHKITKRGQNVTFRCDPISEHNRLYWYRQTLGQGPEFLTYFQNEAQLEKSRLLSDRFSAERPKGSFSTLEIQRTEQGDSAMYLCASSPLATDTQYFGPGTRLTVL.

As for this clone: This sample also contains other DNA sequences that code for the same CDR3. The CDR3 nucleotides are TGCGCCAGCAGCCCTTGGACAGGCAACACTGAAGCTTTCTTT. This sequence encodes CASSPWTGNTEAFF. This chain connects TRBV4-1 to TRBJ1-1, with 7 bases fitting TRBD1. The CDR3 extends over 14 amino acids. V was pared by 4 bases and J by 2 bases, with 4 bases of the junction left unmatched. CDR1 is MGHRA and CDR2 is YSYEKL in the germline V gene.

The chain is built from TRBV15 and TRBJ2-3; the match to TRBD2 covers 7 bases. V lost 5 bases to trimming and J lost 4 bases; unmatched junction nucleotides: 9. CDR1 is LNHNV, CDR2 YYDKDF, per germline (reference sequence). This CDR3 contains 15 residues. CDR3 region: CATSRGAGAADTQYF. CDR3 DNA sequence: TGTGCCACCAGCCGCGGGGCGGGAGCTGCAGATACGCAGTATTTT.

Here the CDR3 DNA reads TGTGCCAGCAGTTACTCCCCAGGAGGGGAGCTGTTTTTT. It encodes CASSYSPGGELFF. The V gene is TRBV6-6, the J gene TRBJ2-2; no definite D call. The CDR3 is 13 residues long. The germline CDR1 and CDR2 sequences are MNHNY and SVGAGI (reference sequence). Trimming stripped 0 bases from V and 8 bases from J, with 7 bases between.

With respect to this clone: Other nucleotide sequences from this sample produce the same CDR3. V and J are TRBV28 and TRBJ2-2; D is unclear. Trimming removed 2 bases at V and 0 bases at J, with 4 bases between. Germline V gene lookup returns CDR1 MDHEN and CDR2 SYDVKM. The CDR3 has 14 amino acids. CDR3 in amino acids: CASSLLSNTGELFF. DNA for the CDR3: TGTGCCAGCAGTTTACTGTCGAACACCGGGGAGCTGTTTTTT.

V gene TRBV7-9 combines with J gene TRBJ1-2, with unresolved D. From germline, CDR1 is SEHNR and CDR2 FQNEAQ (reference sequence). The V gene lost 1 base and the J gene lost 4 bases, with 16 bases spanning the gap. The CDR3 extends over 16 amino acids. For the CDR3, the DNA is TGTGCCAGCAGCTTAGGCCACGATGGCAATATCTATGGCTACACCTTC. It yields the protein CASSLGHDGNIYGYTF. The full variable domain, completed using reference TRBV7-9 and TRBJ1-2, is DTGVSQNPRHKITKRGQNVTFRCDPISEHNRLYWYRQTLGQGPEFLTYFQNEAQLEKSRLLSDRFSAERPKGSFSTLEIQRTEQGDSAMYLCASSLGHDGNIYGYTFGSGTRLTVV.

The chain links TRBV28 to TRBJ2-7, with 7 bases that match TRBD2. The CDR3 extends over 14 amino acids. V lost 6 bases to trimming and J lost 7 bases; unmatched junction nucleotides: 12. Germline assignment: CDR1 MDHEN and CDR2 SYDVKM. In DNA, the CDR3 is TGTGCCAGCAGACTCCCTGGGGGAGGGGAAGAGCAGTACTTC. This translates into CASRLPGGGEEQYF.

The chain carries TRBV7-9 and TRBJ2-1; D possibly corresponds to TRBD2 (5 bases). V lost 5 bases, J lost 10 bases, and 24 bases lay in between. The CDR3 sequence is 16 residues long. Germline values: CDR1 SEHNR, CDR2 FQNEAQ (reference sequence). CDR3 in amino acids: CASSPPVEGVYEEQFF. The CDR3 DNA follows: TGTGCCAGCAGCCCCCCGGTAGAGGGAGTCTACGAAGAGCAGTTCTTC. Supplemented by reference TRBV7-9 and TRBJ2-1, the full variable domain reads DTGVSQNPRHKITKRGQNVTFRCDPISEHNRLYWYRQTLGQGPEFLTYFQNEAQLEKSRLLSDRFSAERPKGSFSTLEIQRTEQGDSAMYLCASSPPVEGVYEEQFFGPGTRLTVL.

V gene TRBV27 combines with J gene TRBJ2-7; D call uncertain. Germline V CDR1 and CDR2: MNHEY, SMNVEV (reference sequence). CDR3 length: 13 amino acids. V lost 3 bases to trimming and J lost 6 bases, with 12 bases between them. The DNA for the CDR3 is TGTGCCAGCAGTTTCCTAGAAGGACCCGAGCAGTACTTC. It yields the protein CASSFLEGPEQYF.

The V and J genes are TRBV28 and TRBJ2-1; 11 bases match TRBD2. The CDR3 covers 17 residues. Looked up from germline, CDR1 is MDHEN and CDR2 is SYDVKM. The V gene end was trimmed by 3 bases and the J gene end by 12 bases; junction bases not matched to a gene: 16. CDR3 amino acids: CASSLETGLAAQMRQFF. CDR3 bases: TGTGCCAGCAGTTTGGAAACGGGACTAGCGGCCCAAATGAGGCAGTTCTTC. The whole variable domain, filled in from reference TRBV28 and TRBJ2-1, reads DVKVTQSSRYLVKRTGEKVFLECVQDMDHENMFWYRQDPGLGLRLIYFSYDVKMKEKGDIPEGYSVSREKKERFSLILESASTNQTSMYLCASSLETGLAAQMRQFFGPGTRLTVL.

This chain uses TRBV4-3 with TRBJ2-1; 10 bases agree with TRBD1. V was pared by 4 bases and J by 4 bases, with 7 bases of the junction left unmatched. The CDR3 totals 16 residues. Germline V gene sequence: CDR1 LGHNA, CDR2 YSLEER. The CDR3 reads CASSPDGDRGYNEQFF. The CDR3 region has the DNA TGCGCCAGCAGCCCAGATGGGGACAGGGGATACAATGAGCAGTTCTTC.

The chain carries TRBV4-1 and TRBJ1-1, with unresolved D. The CDR3 length is 15 residues. V lost 0 bases and J lost 11, with 19 bases in between. Germline assignment: CDR1 MGHRA and CDR2 YSYEKL. The CDR3 DNA reads as TGCGCCAGCAGCCAAGAAATTGGAAGGCCATTTGATGCTTTCTTT. It encodes CASSQEIGRPFDAFF.

The chain combines TRBV5-6 with TRBJ2-3, with D maybe TRBD1 (5 bases). Germline V gene lookup returns CDR1 SGHDT and CDR2 YYEEEE. The CDR3 has 16 residues. V dropped 8 bases and J dropped 0 bases, with 19 bases sitting between them. Here the CDR3 reads CASRPATGISTDTQYF. The CDR3 DNA follows: TGTGCCAGTCGGCCAGCAACAGGTATAAGCACAGATACGCAGTATTTT.

The chain uses TRBV11-2 and TRBJ2-7; D call uncertain. This CDR3 is 15 amino acids long. V was cut by 3 bases and J by 3 bases, with 15 bases left in between. The V gene's germline CDR1 is SGHAT and CDR2 FQNNGV. The CDR3 region is CASSLGWPQDYEQYF. In nucleotides, the CDR3 is TGTGCCAGCAGCTTGGGTTGGCCGCAGGACTACGAGCAGTACTTC.

This chain joins TRBV27 and TRBJ2-7; the match to TRBD1 covers 7 bases. CDR1 and CDR2 (germline): MNHEY, SMNVEV (reference sequence). V trimming: 4 bases; J trimming: 10 bases; junction bases outside the gene matches: 16. The CDR3 spans 15 residues. The CDR3 DNA follows: TGTGCCAGCAGTTCAAACAGGGGATTGAACCTCAATCAGTACTTC. It yields the protein CASSSNRGLNLNQYF.